The entry below describes one T cell receptor beta chain. Its antigen target is currently unknown. No much larger clone exists at a distance of one base, and base qualities are not known. This sample is drawn from a study of T-cell reconstitution after alpha-beta-depleted transplantation in children (dated by TCRdb to 2015 to 2016). Regarding the study in general: T-cell immune reconstitution after TCRalphabeta/CD19-depleted allogeneic hematopoietic cell transplantation in children was quantitatively tracked in the study by means of TCR repertoire profiling. Overall study results and their limits: The apparently early recovery of alphabetaT-cell counts about two months after transplant reportedly depended on only several hundred rapidly expanded clones that came from non-depleted graft cells. The frequencies of hyperexpanded clones fell over the following months, and after one year, T-cell counts and TCRbeta diversity were mostly attributed to newly produced T cells. In some patients, the high TCRbeta diversity seen at day 60 was put down to recipient T cells and intrathymic progenitors that had survived conditioning.

The label giving this sample's treatment or condition can be read as: allogeneic hematopoietic cell transplantation with graft depleted of TCRalphabeta T cells and CD19 B cells. The transplant recipients were children given TCRalphabeta/CD19-depleted allogeneic hematopoietic cell grafts. The method was PCR. Reads for this sample came from an Illumina HiSeq 2500. To normalize quantification of the TCRbeta repertoire, the TCR libraries were built with molecular barcoding that relied on unique molecular identifiers. The public reads were run again by TCRdb, first through fastp at Q25 and then through MiXCR, and only productive beta chains were kept. CDR3 protein duplicates are merged, each entry listing the most common genes and DNA. This sample is represented by about 900,000 distinct CDR3 sequences; about 30% of them were singletons. The ten largest clones take up 28% of the sample. The CDR3 has 16 amino acids, counting the end cysteine and phenylalanine. Only CDR3 DNA is held: 48 bases, read in frame from base 1. CDR1 is given as SGHRS and CDR2 as YFSETQ, both from the germline V gene. V and J lose 0 bases and 4 bases, and a span of 15 bases separates them.

The clonotype comes from a boy younger than two who had a stem cell transplant for SCID, so the T cells may come from the graft donor. The V gene is TRBV5-1 and the J gene is TRBJ2-3; TRBD1 is possibly the D segment (6 matching bases). The starting material was PBMCs, mostly from graft donor cells, obtained 360 days after TCRalphabeta/CD19-depleted stem cell transplant. The CDR3 amino acid sequence is: CASSLAGRGLADTQYF. The DNA sequence reads TGCGCCAGCAGCTTGGCCGGCAGGGGCTTGGCAGATACGCAGTATTTT. Joined to the reference TRBV5-1 and TRBJ2-3 proteins, this CDR3 gives the full variable domain: KAGVTQTPRYLIKTRGQQVTLSCSPISGHRSVSWYQQTPGQGLQFLFEYFSETQRNKGNFPGRFSGRQFSNSRSEMNVSTLELGDSALYLCASSLAGRGLADTQYFGPGTRLTVL.